This passage covers 4 T cell receptor beta chains from one sample sequenced in a study of T-cell memory formation after mild COVID-19. MiXCR, run by TCRdb on the 5' RACE reads, gives a single entry per CDR3 protein. The table records about 450,000 distinct CDR3 sequences, around a quarter of them present only once. The sequenced sample was PBMCs or a T cell subset sorted from them (not recorded which). The receptors shown here come from an adult woman who had mild COVID-19 (a few samples of this study predate the infection). Cell type and time point are not known.

This clonotype was counted a single time. The V and J genes are TRBV6-4 and TRBJ2-3; D is unclear. Between the trimmed V and J ends, which lost 7 bases and 7 bases, there was a span of 9 bases. CDR1 is MRHNA and CDR2 is SNTAGT in the germline V gene. This CDR3 comprises 11 residues. The CDR3 here is CASTSRNTQYF. DNA for the CDR3: TGTGCCAGCACCTCGAGGAATACGCAGTATTTT.

V gene TRBV29-1 combines with J gene TRBJ1-1; tentative D call: TRBD1 (5 bases). V shed 5 bases and J shed 1 base, with 11 bases lying between them. The CDR3 has 13 amino acids. Germline V gene sequence: CDR1 SQVTM, CDR2 ANQGSEA. The CDR3 here is CSVSTVPNTEAFF. The CDR3 bases are TGCAGCGTTTCGACAGTCCCGAACACTGAAGCTTTCTTT.

This chain joins TRBV2 and TRBJ2-2, with 8 bases fitting TRBD2. Trimming at V came to 8 bases and at J to 7 bases, leaving 12 bases not matched to a gene. Germline V gene sequence: CDR1 SNHLY, CDR2 FYNNEI. The CDR3 sequence is 15 residues long. The CDR3 DNA is TGTGCCAGCGCGGCCGGGACTAGGGAAAGCGGGGAGCTGTTTTTT. The encoded protein is CASAAGTRESGELFF.

This clonotype was counted a single time. The rearrangement links TRBV5-1 to TRBJ2-2, with 9 bases aligning to TRBD1. In germline, CDR1 is SGHRS, CDR2 YFSETQ. Trimming at V came to 2 bases and at J to 0 bases, leaving 2 bases not matched to a gene. The CDR3 loop spans 16 amino acids. The CDR3, as DNA: TGCGCCAGCAGCTTAACAGGGGGCCCGAACACCGGGGAGCTGTTTTTT. Amino acid sequence: CASSLTGGPNTGELFF.